The clone carrying this TCR beta chain was observed at least ten times. Its antigen is as yet unknown. This entry belongs to a study of CD8 T cells in ankylosing spondylitis. Findings and caveats of the study: Matched synovial fluid from ankylosing spondylitis patients was reported to be enriched for disease-linked clones. CD8+ cells made up the disease-linked clones, which were relatively rare in peripheral blood. A number of the motif variants had already been described in reactive arthritis synovial fluid and blood.

For TCR beta, libraries came from quantitative 5'-RACE with molecular barcodes. TCRdb reanalysed the 5' RACE reads using MiXCR and keeps one entry per CDR3 protein. The table records nearly 250,000 distinct CDR3 sequences, 30% to 35% of them present only once. The CDR3 length is 13 residues. Germline V gene data show CDR1 as DFQATT and CDR2 as SNEGSKA (reference sequence). V gave up 5 bases and J gave up 5 bases, with 10 bases separating them. The material sequenced was blood, either unsorted or a sorted T cell fraction (not recorded which). The chain recombines TRBV20-1 with TRBJ1-6; D may be TRBD1 (5 bases). The receptor's source is a male donor with ankylosing spondylitis or in good health (not recorded which). This CDR3 reads CSARTTHNSPLHF. CDR3 sequence (DNA): TGCAGTGCTCGGACAACTCATAATTCACCCCTCCACTTT.